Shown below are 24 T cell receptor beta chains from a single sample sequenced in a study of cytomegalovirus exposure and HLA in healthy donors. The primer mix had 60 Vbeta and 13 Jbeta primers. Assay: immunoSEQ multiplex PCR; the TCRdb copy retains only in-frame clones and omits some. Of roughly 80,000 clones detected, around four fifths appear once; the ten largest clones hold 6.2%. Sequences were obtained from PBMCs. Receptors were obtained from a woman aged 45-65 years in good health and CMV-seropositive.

CDR3 DNA sequence: TGCGCCAGCAGCTTGGGTAGACAGGGGCGTGCAACTAATGAAAAACTGTTTTTT. Amino acids: CASSLGRQGRATNEKLFF. The chain links TRBV5-1 to TRBJ1-4, with 8 bases fitting TRBD1. The CDR3 extends over 18 amino acids. Germline V gene lookup returns CDR1 SGHRS and CDR2 YFSETQ. Losses at the gene ends were 0 bases for V and 0 bases for J; bases not matched to a gene: 7. The full variable domain, completed using reference TRBV5-1 and TRBJ1-4, is KAGVTQTPRYLIKTRGQQVTLSCSPISGHRSVSWYQQTPGQGLQFLFEYFSETQRNKGNFPGRFSGRQFSNSRSEMNVSTLELGDSALYLCASSLGRQGRATNEKLFFGSGTQLSVL.

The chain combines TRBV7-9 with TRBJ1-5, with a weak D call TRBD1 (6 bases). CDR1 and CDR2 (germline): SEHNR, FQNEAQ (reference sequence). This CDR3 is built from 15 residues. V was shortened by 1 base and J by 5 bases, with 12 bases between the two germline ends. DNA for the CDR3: TGTGCCAGCAGCTTAGGTGGGACACCAGATCAGCCCCAGCATTTT. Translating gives CASSLGGTPDQPQHF.

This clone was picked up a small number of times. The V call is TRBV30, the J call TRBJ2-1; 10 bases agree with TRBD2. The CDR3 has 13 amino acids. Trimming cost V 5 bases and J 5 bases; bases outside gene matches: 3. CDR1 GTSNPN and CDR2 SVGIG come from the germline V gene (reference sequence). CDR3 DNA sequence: TGTGCCTGGGCTAGCGGGGGCCACAATGAGCAGTTCTTC. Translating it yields CAWASGGHNEQFF.

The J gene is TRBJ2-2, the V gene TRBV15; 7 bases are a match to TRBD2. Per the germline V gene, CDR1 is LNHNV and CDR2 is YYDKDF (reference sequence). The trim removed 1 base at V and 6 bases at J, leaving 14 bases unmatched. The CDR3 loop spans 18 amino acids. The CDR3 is CATSRVGGGRVFSGELFF. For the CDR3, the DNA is TGTGCCACCAGCAGAGTTGGTGGCGGGAGAGTCTTTTCCGGGGAGCTGTTTTTT. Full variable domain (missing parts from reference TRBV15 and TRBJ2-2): DAMVIQNPRYQVTQFGKPVTLSCSQTLNHNVMYWYQQKSSQAPKLLFHYYDKDFNNEADTPDNFQSRRPNTSFCFLDIRSPGLGDTAMYLCATSRVGGGRVFSGELFFGEGSRLTVL.

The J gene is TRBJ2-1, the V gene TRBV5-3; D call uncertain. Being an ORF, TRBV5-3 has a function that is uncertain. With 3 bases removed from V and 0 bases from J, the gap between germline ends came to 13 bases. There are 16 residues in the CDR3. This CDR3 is CARSSGLSGSYNEQFF. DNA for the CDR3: TGTGCCAGAAGCTCTGGTCTCAGTGGCTCCTACAATGAGCAGTTCTTC.

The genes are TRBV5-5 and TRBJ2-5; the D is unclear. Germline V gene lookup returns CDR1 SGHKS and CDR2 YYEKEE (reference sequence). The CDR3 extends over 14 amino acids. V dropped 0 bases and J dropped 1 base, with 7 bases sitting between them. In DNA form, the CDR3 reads TGTGCCAGCAGCTTGGTGCCAGTCCAAGAGACCCAGTACTTC. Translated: CASSLVPVQETQYF.

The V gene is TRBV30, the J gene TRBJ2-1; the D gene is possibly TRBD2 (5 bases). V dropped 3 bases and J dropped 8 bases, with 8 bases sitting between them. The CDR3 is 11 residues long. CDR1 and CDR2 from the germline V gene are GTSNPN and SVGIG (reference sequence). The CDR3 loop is CAWRHSDEQFF. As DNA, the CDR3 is TGTGCCTGGAGGCATAGCGATGAGCAGTTCTTC. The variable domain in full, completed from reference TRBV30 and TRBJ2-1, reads SQTIHQWPATLVQPVGSPLSLECTVEGTSNPNLYWYRQAAGRGLQLLFYSVGIGQISSEVPQNLSASRPQDRQFILSSKKLLLSDSGFYLCAWRHSDEQFFGPGTRLTVL.

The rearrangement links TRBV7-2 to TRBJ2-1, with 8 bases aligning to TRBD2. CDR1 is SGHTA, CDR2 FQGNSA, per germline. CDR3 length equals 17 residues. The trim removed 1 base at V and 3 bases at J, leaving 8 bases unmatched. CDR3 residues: CASSLEFRLAGYNEQFF. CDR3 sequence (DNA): TGTGCCAGCAGCTTAGAGTTTAGGCTAGCGGGCTACAATGAGCAGTTCTTC.

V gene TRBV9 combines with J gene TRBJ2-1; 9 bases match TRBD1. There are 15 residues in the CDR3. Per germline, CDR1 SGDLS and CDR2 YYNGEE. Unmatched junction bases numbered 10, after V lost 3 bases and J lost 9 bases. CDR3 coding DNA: TGTGCCAGCAGCGCCACCGGGACAGGGCGCGTTGAGCAGTTCTTC. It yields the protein CASSATGTGRVEQFF.

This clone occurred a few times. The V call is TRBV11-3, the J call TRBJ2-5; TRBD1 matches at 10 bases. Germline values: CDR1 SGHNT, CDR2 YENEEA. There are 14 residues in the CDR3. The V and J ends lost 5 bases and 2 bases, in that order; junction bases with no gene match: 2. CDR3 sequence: CASSGTGDQETQYF. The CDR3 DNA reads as TGTGCCAGCAGCGGGACAGGGGATCAAGAGACCCAGTACTTC.

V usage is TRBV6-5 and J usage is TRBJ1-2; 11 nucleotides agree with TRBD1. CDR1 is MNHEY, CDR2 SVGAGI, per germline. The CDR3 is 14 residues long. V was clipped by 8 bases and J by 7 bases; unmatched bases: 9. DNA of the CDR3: TGTGCCAGCCACTCAGGGACAGGGGGTCGTGGCTACACCTTC. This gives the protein CASHSGTGGRGYTF.

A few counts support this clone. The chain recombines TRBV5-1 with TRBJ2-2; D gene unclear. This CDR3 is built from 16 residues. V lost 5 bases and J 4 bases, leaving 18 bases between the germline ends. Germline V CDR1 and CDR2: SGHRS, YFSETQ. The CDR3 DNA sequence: TGCGCCAGCAGAACCGCCGACTTGAGTGGCACCGGGGAGCTGTTTTTT. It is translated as CASRTADLSGTGELFF.

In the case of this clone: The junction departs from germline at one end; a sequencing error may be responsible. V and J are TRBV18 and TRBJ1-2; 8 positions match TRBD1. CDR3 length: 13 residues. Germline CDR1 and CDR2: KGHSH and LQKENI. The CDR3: CASSGGQGYGHTF. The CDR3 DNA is TGTGCCAGCTCCGGAGGACAGGGATATGGCCACACCTTC.

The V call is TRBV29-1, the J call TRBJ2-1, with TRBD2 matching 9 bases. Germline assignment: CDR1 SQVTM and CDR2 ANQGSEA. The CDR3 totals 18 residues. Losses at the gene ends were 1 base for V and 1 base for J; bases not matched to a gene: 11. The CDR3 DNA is TGCAGCGTTGAAGGCGGGAGGGCCGTTTCAATTTCCTACAATGAGCAGTTCTTC. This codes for CSVEGGRAVSISYNEQFF.

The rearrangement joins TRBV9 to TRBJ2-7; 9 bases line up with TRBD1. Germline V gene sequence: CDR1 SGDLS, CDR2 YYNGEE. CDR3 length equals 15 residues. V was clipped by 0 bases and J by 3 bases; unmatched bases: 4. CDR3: CASSVGQGGYYEQYF. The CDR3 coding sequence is TGTGCCAGCAGCGTAGGACAGGGGGGGTACTACGAGCAGTACTTC.

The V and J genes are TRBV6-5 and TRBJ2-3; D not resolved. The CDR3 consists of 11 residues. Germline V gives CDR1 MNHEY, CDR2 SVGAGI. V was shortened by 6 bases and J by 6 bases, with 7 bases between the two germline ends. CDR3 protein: CASRRLDTQYF. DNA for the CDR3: TGTGCCAGCAGGCGCCTGGATACGCAGTATTTT.

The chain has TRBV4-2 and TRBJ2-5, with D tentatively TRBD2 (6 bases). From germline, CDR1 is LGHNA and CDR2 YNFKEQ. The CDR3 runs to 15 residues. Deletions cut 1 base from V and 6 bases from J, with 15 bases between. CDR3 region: CASSQGERELKTQYF. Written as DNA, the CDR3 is TGTGCCAGCAGCCAAGGTGAACGGGAGCTTAAGACCCAGTACTTC.

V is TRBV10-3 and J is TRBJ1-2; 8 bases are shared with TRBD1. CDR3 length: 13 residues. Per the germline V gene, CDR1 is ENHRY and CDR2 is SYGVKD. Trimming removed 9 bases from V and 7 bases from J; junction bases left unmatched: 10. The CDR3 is CAISGTGLIGYTF. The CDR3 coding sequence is TGTGCCATTTCCGGGACAGGCCTAATTGGCTACACCTTC.

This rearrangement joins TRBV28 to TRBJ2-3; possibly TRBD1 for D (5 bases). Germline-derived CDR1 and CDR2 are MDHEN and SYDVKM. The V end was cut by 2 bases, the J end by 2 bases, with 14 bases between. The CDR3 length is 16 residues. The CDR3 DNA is TGTGCCAGCAGTTTAGTCCTCGACAGATTCACAGATACGCAGTATTTT. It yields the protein CASSLVLDRFTDTQYF.

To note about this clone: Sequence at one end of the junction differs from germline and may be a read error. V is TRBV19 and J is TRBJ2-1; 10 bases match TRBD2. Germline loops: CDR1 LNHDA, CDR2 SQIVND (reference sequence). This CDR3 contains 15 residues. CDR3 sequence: CASSISGRVYNEQFF. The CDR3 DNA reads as TGCGCCAGTAGTATCAGCGGGAGGGTGTACAATGAGCAGTTCTTC.

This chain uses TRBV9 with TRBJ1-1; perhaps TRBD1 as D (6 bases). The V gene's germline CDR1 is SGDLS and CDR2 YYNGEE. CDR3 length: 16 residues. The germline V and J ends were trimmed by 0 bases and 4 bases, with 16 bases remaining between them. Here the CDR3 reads CASSVGAGARSTEAFF. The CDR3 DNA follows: TGTGCCAGCAGCGTAGGAGCAGGGGCTAGGAGCACTGAAGCTTTCTTT.

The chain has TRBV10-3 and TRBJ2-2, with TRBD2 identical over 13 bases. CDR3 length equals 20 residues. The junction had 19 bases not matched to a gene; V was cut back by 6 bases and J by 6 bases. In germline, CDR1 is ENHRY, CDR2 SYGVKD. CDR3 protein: CAISDTSGRAVFSSPGELFF. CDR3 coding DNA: TGTGCCATCAGCGACACTAGCGGGAGGGCCGTTTTTAGTTCCCCCGGGGAGCTGTTTTTT.

CDR3 bases: TGTGCCAGCAGTGAAGGCGCTGGCTACACCTTC. Amino acid sequence: CASSEGAGYTF. The chain recombines TRBV2 with TRBJ1-2, with D hard to call. In germline, CDR1 is SNHLY, CDR2 FYNNEI. This CDR3 has 11 amino acids. The V end was cut by 1 base, the J end by 7 bases, with 4 bases between.

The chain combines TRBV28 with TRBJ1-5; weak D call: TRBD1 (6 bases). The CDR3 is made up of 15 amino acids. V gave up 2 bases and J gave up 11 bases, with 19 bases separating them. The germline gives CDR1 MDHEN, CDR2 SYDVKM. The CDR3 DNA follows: TGTGCCAGCAGTTTAACCGGGACACCTGGGGGAGCCCAGCATTTT. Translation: CASSLTGTPGGAQHF.